The sequence of this T cell receptor (beta chain) was determined in a study of blood T cell repertoires in COVID-19. At the level of the study: The analysed material was cDNA or gDNA that came from T cells, B-cell-depleted T cells, or PBMCs.

From germline, CDR1 is SGHTA and CDR2 FQGNSA. The CDR3 runs 18 residues. The V end lost 1 base, the J end lost 0 bases, and 13 bases lay between the germline ends. How the authors handled the data: Counts of nucleated cells, estimated from reference gene primer amplification, were obtained. The protocol was immunoSEQ multiplex PCR, while the TCRdb copy is restricted to in-frame clones and leaves out a portion. For V, J and clone size, that table is used; D and trimming come from the DNA. Of around 67,000 clones listed, about three quarters are singletons. The sequenced material came from peripheral blood. The chain has TRBV7-2 and TRBJ2-6; D not certain. This receptor was obtained from a human donor in a cohort sampled during active COVID-19. CDR3 DNA sequence: TGTGCCAGCAGCTTAGGCGGTTCCGTAAGCTCTGGGGCCAACGTCCTGACTTTC. Its translation is CASSLGGSVSSGANVLTF.